A single sample gave rise to the 7 T cell receptor beta chains below, sequenced in a study of STAT3 mutations in large granular lymphocyte leukemia (dated by TCRdb to between 2018 and 2021). Library preparation used the immunoSEQ multiplex PCR assay. TCRdb retrieved this table from immuneACCESS and kept in-frame rearrangements only. Not all clones are present; in checked studies, unresolved V genes account for under half, and no reason is known for the remainder. The sample profile shows approximately 10,000 clones; 88% of them were found once. The ten largest clones add up to more than 35% of the sample. What the work shows at the level of the full study, not this receptor alone: At least one immunodominant TCRbeta clonotype was identified in every T-LGLL patient, and multiple immunodominant subclonotypes were identified in about half of the T-LGLL patients.

These receptors lack a known antigen. The source material was peripheral blood mononuclear cells. The receptors stem from a man between 60 and 70 years old with T-cell large granular lymphocyte leukemia. Some clones in this sample may be carry-over from other donors' samples. The age is the age at diagnosis.

The rearrangement joins TRBV5-4 to TRBJ2-3; D is possibly TRBD2 (5 bases). V shed 3 bases and J shed 3 bases, with 17 bases lying between them. The CDR3 has 16 residues. Germline V CDR1 and CDR2: SGHNT, YYREEE (reference sequence). CDR3 nucleotide sequence: TGTGCCAGCAGCTCGCAAGCGGCCACTGTGACAGATACGCAGTATTTT. Amino acids: CASSSQAATVTDTQYF. Looking up the rest from reference TRBV5-4 and TRBJ2-3 gives the full variable domain: ETGVTQSPTHLIKTRGQQVTLRCSSQSGHNTVSWYQQALGQGPQFIFQYYREEENGRGNFPPRFSGLQFPNYSSELNVNALELDDSALYLCASSSQAATVTDTQYFGPGTRLTVL.

The chain carries TRBV5-1 and TRBJ1-3, with TRBD1 matching 9 bases. CDR1 and CDR2 (germline): SGHRS, YFSETQ. The CDR3 length is 15 residues. Trimming cost V 0 bases and J 8 bases; bases outside gene matches: 6. CDR3 sequence reads: CASSLEGTGSYTIYF. DNA for the CDR3: TGCGCCAGCAGCTTGGAGGGGACAGGGAGTTACACCATATATTTT.

This CDR3 reads CASSPGANEKLFF. The CDR3 DNA reads as TGTGCCAGCAGTCCCGGGGCTAATGAAAAACTGTTTTTT. This chain uses TRBV5-6 with TRBJ1-4; D uncertain. In germline, CDR1 is SGHDT, CDR2 YYEEEE. CDR3 length equals 13 residues. V was pared by 5 bases and J by 3 bases, with 8 bases between.

J is TRBJ2-7 and V is TRBV7-4; 8 bases map to TRBD1. V was clipped by 5 bases and J by 5 bases; unmatched bases: 8. The CDR3 is 14 amino acids. Germline CDR1 is SGHVT and CDR2 is SQSDAQ. The CDR3 here is CASSAQGAAHEQYF. DNA of the CDR3: TGTGCCAGCAGCGCCCAGGGGGCGGCCCACGAGCAGTACTTC.

The gene calls are TRBV28 and TRBJ2-7; D is possibly TRBD1 (5 bases). Per the germline V gene, CDR1 is MDHEN and CDR2 is SYDVKM. The V end lost 2 bases, the J end lost 2 bases, and 10 bases lay between the germline ends. The CDR3 length is 14 residues. As DNA, the CDR3 is TGTGCCAGCAGTTTAGTAGGGGCTCCCTACGAGCAGTACTTC. It is translated as CASSLVGAPYEQYF. Filled out from reference TRBV28 and TRBJ2-7, the complete variable domain reads DVKVTQSSRYLVKRTGEKVFLECVQDMDHENMFWYRQDPGLGLRLIYFSYDVKMKEKGDIPEGYSVSREKKERFSLILESASTNQTSMYLCASSLVGAPYEQYFGPGTRLTVT.

The chain links TRBV30 to TRBJ2-3, with D tentatively TRBD2 (6 bases). The V end was cut by 5 bases, the J end by 2 bases, with 11 bases between. CDR3 length equals 13 residues. Germline V gives CDR1 GTSNPN, CDR2 SVGIG (reference sequence). CDR3 residues: CAWAGLPTDTQYF. In nucleotides, the CDR3 is TGTGCCTGGGCGGGACTTCCCACAGATACGCAGTATTTT.

This chain joins TRBV1 and TRBJ2-5; no DNA check was done on the table's D call, TRBD2. TRBV1 constitutes a pseudogene. There are 16 residues in the CDR3. DNA of the CDR3: TGCACCAGCAGCCACCTCCCTAGCGGGAGTGGGGAGACCCAGTACTTC. Translation: CTSSHLPSGSGETQYF.